This T cell receptor beta chain appears in the sequencing data of a study of blood T cell repertoires in COVID-19. As for the study in general: Material from acute and convalescent COVID-19 was sourced from the United States, Italy and Spain. T cells, B-cell-depleted T cells, or PBMCs supplied cDNA or gDNA.

Original processing methods: Reference gene primer amplification gave estimated nucleated cell counts. Data came from immunoSEQ multiplex PCR; TCRdb stores just in-frame clones and leaves some out. V and J calls and clone size follow that table, whereas D and trimming were derived from the DNA. Among about 89,000 clones, 70% to 90% were seen once, and the ten largest hold about 1.2%. The ends lost 3 bases at V and 7 bases at J; junction bases unmatched: 4. The CDR3 has 13 amino acids. CDR1 is SGHVS and CDR2 is FQNEAQ in the germline V gene. The material sequenced was peripheral blood. The V and J genes are TRBV7-8 and TRBJ1-2; 8 bases map to TRBD1. This clonotype was sampled from a man at least 80 years old with active or convalescent COVID-19. CDR3 DNA sequence: TGTGCCAGCAGCTTGGGACAGGCGGCTGGCTACACCTTC. It is translated as CASSLGQAAGYTF.